The clone carrying this TCR beta chain has at least ten counts. Each CDR3 protein gets one entry after TCRdb re-called the 5' RACE reads with MiXCR. The sample contains about 520,000 distinct CDR3 sequences, 22% of which appear only once. The record originates from a study of identical twins. Trimming cost V 3 bases and J 2 bases, with 2 bases left between them. This CDR3 contains 12 residues. Separately, the same data were catalogued under a study of T cells expressing NK-cell markers.

This TCR was recovered from a woman between 18 and 30 years old in good health. V is TRBV12-3 or TRBV12-4 and J is TRBJ1-5; D gene ambiguous. Material: CD4+ T cells sorted from blood. CDR3 nucleotides: TGTGCCAGCAGTTTCCGCAATCAGCCCCAGCATTTT. Protein product: CASSFRNQPQHF.